This is a list of T cell receptor beta chains from one sample in a study of siplizumab effects on memory and regulatory T cells. Clones were read by immunoSEQ multiplex PCR, and TCRdb kept only the in-frame ones, dropping some. The sample holds approximately 100,000 clones, 94% seen once. Sequencing used Tregs sorted from blood. The receptors come from a human donor in good health. CDR3s include the opening cysteine and the closing phenylalanine or tryptophan. Each record gives: clone size, D gene, CDR3 length, V gene, J gene, CDR3 DNA, CDR3 protein. A D gene is named only where the DNA matches it firmly. A row's size may be missing; if present it is once, few, many or a size class.

few	TRBD1	17	TRBV5-5	TRBJ2-2	TGTGCCAGCAGCAACCCCGGGGCAGGGGGACCCACCGGGGAGCTGTTTTTT	CASSNPGAGGPTGELFF
-	TRBD2	14	TRBV5-1	TRBJ2-7	TGCGCCAGCAGCTTGTATAGCGGGATATACGAGCAGTACTTC	CASSLYSGIYEQYF
-	-	14	TRBV5-1	TRBJ2-7	TGCGCCAGCAGCATCGCCTTGCGGGGTAACGAGCAGTACTTC	CASSIALRGNEQYF
once	-	11	TRBV10-3	TRBJ1-2	TGTGCCACCGAGTATCCAGGCGGCTACACCTTC	CATEYPGGYTF
once	-	16	TRBV19	TRBJ2-3	TGTGCCAGCCTACCCAGCGGGTTTCTTCGCACAGATACGCAGTATTTT	CASLPSGFLRTDTQYF
-	-	15	TRBV2	TRBJ2-1	TGTGCCAGCAGTGGACAGGAGAATTCCCTTAATGAGCAGTTCTTC	CASSGQENSLNEQFF
-	-	11	TRBV6-5	TRBJ1-1	TGTGCCAGCAAAAAAGGGGTTAGGGCTTTCTTT	CASKKGVRAFF
-	-	15	TRBV7-8	TRBJ2-7	TGTGCCAGCAGACTTCTACCGATTTTAGCCTACGAGCAGTACTTC	CASRLLPILAYEQYF
-	-	12	TRBV15	TRBJ1-3	TGTGGGGTGGGACCCGACCGAAACACCATATATTTT	CGVGPDRNTIYF
-	-	19	TRBV11-2	TRBJ2-7	TGTGCCAGCAGCTTAGTTCTGGCAGGGGCAAGTCCCCGCTCCTACGAGCAGTACTTC	CASSLVLAGASPRSYEQYF
few	-	14	TRBV2	TRBJ1-5	TGTGCCACCAAAGTTGAGGGCGGCAATCAGCCCCAGCATTTT	CATKVEGGNQPQHF
-	TRBD1	15	TRBV19	TRBJ1-2	TGTGCCAGTAGCAAGAGTTCGGGACAGTTCTATGGCTACACCTTC	CASSKSSGQFYGYTF
once	-	14	TRBV29-1	TRBJ1-5	TGCAGCGCTGGGGGGGCAGGGATAAATCAGCCCCAGCATTTT	CSAGGAGINQPQHF
-	-	13	TRBV5-1	TRBJ2-2	TGCGCCAGCAGCTTGGTTTTGCACGGGGAGCTGTTTTTT	CASSLVLHGELFF
-	TRBD2	15	TRBV6-5	TRBJ2-7	TGTGCCAGCAGGGAATCTAGCGGGAGGCGCATCAAGCAGTACTTC	CASRESSGRRIKQYF
-	-	13	TRBV18	TRBJ2-3	TGTGCCAGCTCAGAGGTGGATGCAGATACGCAGTATTTT	CASSEVDADTQYF
-	-	14	TRBV18	TRBJ1-1	TGTGCCAGCTCACCGCGACAGGAGAACACTGAAGCTTTCTTT	CASSPRQENTEAFF
-	-	13	TRBV5-6	TRBJ1-5	TGTGCCAGCTGCCTCAGGGGAAATCAGCCCCAGCATTTT	CASCLRGNQPQHF
-	TRBD2	19	TRBV5-1	TRBJ2-7	TGCGCCAGCAGCTTTGGCTTCTCTAGCGGGAGGGCCCCTCCAGTCGAGCAGTACTTC	CASSFGFSSGRAPPVEQYF
once	TRBD1	11	TRBV25-1	TRBJ1-2	TGTGCCAGCAGACAGGGGTATGGCTACACCTTC	CASRQGYGYTF
few	-	15	TRBV7-8	TRBJ1-5	TGTGCCAGCAGCTTAGCGGAGGGGTCAAATCAGCCCCAGCATTTT	CASSLAEGSNQPQHF
-	-	16	TRBV5-1	TRBJ1-2	TGCGCCAGCAGCTTGGACTCAGGGCTGGGGAACTATGGCTACACCTTC	CASSLDSGLGNYGYTF
-	-	13	TRBV6-1	TRBJ1-2	TGTGCCAGCAGTGTATTACAGGGTTTTGGCTACACCTTC	CASSVLQGFGYTF
-	TRBD1	15	TRBV4-1	TRBJ1-2	TGCGCCAGCAGCCTCAGGACAGGGGGGACCTATGGCTACACCTTC	CASSLRTGGTYGYTF
-	-	17	TRBV19	TRBJ1-5	TGTGCCAGTAGCCCTAATTTACTACGGGGCACCAATCAGCCCCAGCATTTT	CASSPNLLRGTNQPQHF
-	-	12	TRBV28	TRBJ1-2	TGTGCCATAAAGGGAACGGTCTATGGCTACACCTTC	CAIKGTVYGYTF
once	-	14	TRBV6-5	TRBJ2-7	TGTGCCAGCAGTTACAAGGGGAATCCTAACCAGCAGTACTTC	CASSYKGNPNQQYF
-	-	14	TRBV5-6	TRBJ1-2	TGTGCCAGCAGGCCGTGGCAGGTGAACTATGGCTACACCTTC	CASRPWQVNYGYTF
-	-	13	TRBV10-2	TRBJ2-7	TGCGCCAGCAGTGAGTCGAGGGCTCTCGAGCAGTACTTC	CASSESRALEQYF
-	TRBD2	16	TRBV27	TRBJ2-1	TGTGCCAGCAGTTCTCGCCCGACTAGCGGGAGCAATGAGCAGTTCTTC	CASSSRPTSGSNEQFF
once	TRBD2	16	TRBV4-1	TRBJ2-7	TGCGCCAGCAGCCAACCTGGACTAGCGGGAGGCTACGAGCAGTACTTC	CASSQPGLAGGYEQYF
-	-	15	TRBV7-9	TRBJ2-7	TGTGCCAGCAGCTCCTACCCTGGCAGAGACTACGAGCAGTACTTC	CASSSYPGRDYEQYF
-	-	14	TRBV7-3	TRBJ2-3	TGTGCCAGCAGCTTAACGGCTAGCACAGATACGCAGTATTTT	CASSLTASTDTQYF
-	-	16	TRBV15	TRBJ2-3	TGTGCCACCAGCAGAGATCTGGGGGGGCGGACAGATACGCAGTATTTT	CATSRDLGGRTDTQYF
-	-	11	TRBV28	TRBJ2-7	TGTGCCAGCAGTTTAAACTACGAGCAGTACTTC	CASSLNYEQYF
once	-	14	TRBV7-7	TRBJ2-1	TGTGCCAGCAGCTTAGATCGGCTAGTTGGTGAGCAGTTCTTC	CASSLDRLVGEQFF
-	-	12	TRBV15	TRBJ2-3	TGTGCCACCAGCTTCTTCGTGGATACGCAGTATTTT	CATSFFVDTQYF
-	-	14	TRBV7-2	TRBJ2-2	TGTGCCAGCAGCTACGGTCGGAACACCGGGGAGCTGTTTTTT	CASSYGRNTGELFF
-	-	14	TRBV5-5	TRBJ1-5	TGTGCCAGCAGCTTGGCCCGCGCTAATCAGCCCCAGCATTTT	CASSLARANQPQHF
-	-	16	TRBV7-6	TRBJ2-1	TGTGCCAGCAGCTTAGGGCTAGGGGGGCCCTACAATGAGCAGTTCTTC	CASSLGLGGPYNEQFF
once	-	11	TRBV20-1	TRBJ2-1	TGCAGTGCTAGTACCTACAATGAGCAGTTCTTC	CSASTYNEQFF
-	TRBD1	15	TRBV5-4	TRBJ2-7	TGTGCCAGCAGCTTTAAACAGGGGGTCACCTACGAGCAGTACTTC	CASSFKQGVTYEQYF
-	-	12	TRBV7-2	TRBJ2-7	TGTGCCAGCAGCTTATTACGGCCGGAGCAGTACTTC	CASSLLRPEQYF
-	-	17	TRBV28	TRBJ2-2	TGTGCCAGCAGTTTAGTGTGGACGGACACAAACACCGGGGAGCTGTTTTTT	CASSLVWTDTNTGELFF
-	-	13	TRBV6-1	TRBJ1-5	TGTGCCAGCAGTGAAGGGAGGTATTGGGCCCAGCATTTT	CASSEGRYWAQHF
-	TRBD1	15	TRBV28	TRBJ1-1	TGTGCCAGCAGTTGGGAAGGACAGGGGTACACTGAAGCTTTCTTT	CASSWEGQGYTEAFF
-	-	14	TRBV6-1	TRBJ2-5	TGTGCCAGCAGCCGATCACAGGGATTTGAGACCCAGTACTTC	CASSRSQGFETQYF
-	-	14	TRBV18	TRBJ2-7	TGTGCCAGCTCACCAGGGCAGTATCTTTACGAGCAGTACTTC	CASSPGQYLYEQYF
-	-	17	TRBV7-9	TRBJ2-3	TGTGCCAGCAGTGCGTGGGGATGGGCTAGCGATACAGATACGCAGTATTTT	CASSAWGWASDTDTQYF
once	-	13	TRBV28	TRBJ1-2	TGTGCCAGCACCCCGGTAGGTCCCTATGGCTACACCTTC	CASTPVGPYGYTF
-	-	14	TRBV19	TRBJ1-2	TGTGCCAGTAGTATAATCGGCATTAACTATGGCTACACCTTC	CASSIIGINYGYTF
-	-	12	TRBV7-3	TRBJ2-7	TGTGCCAGCAGCTTAGACCACTACGAGCAGTACTTC	CASSLDHYEQYF
-	-	14	TRBV2	TRBJ2-7	TGTGCCAGTCTCCGGGACTTAAGCTCCTACGAGCAGTACTTC	CASLRDLSSYEQYF
once	-	14	TRBV5-4	TRBJ1-5	TGTGCCAGCAGCTTGGGGGGGATAAATCAGCCCCAGCATTTT	CASSLGGINQPQHF
-	-	15	TRBV30	TRBJ1-6	TGTGCCTGGAGTGGCGTACCTTACTCTAATTCACCCCTCCACTTT	CAWSGVPYSNSPLHF
once	-	14	TRBV2	TRBJ2-1	TGTGCCAGCAGTGAACAGGGTGTATACAATGAGCAGTTCTTC	CASSEQGVYNEQFF
-	-	14	TRBV7-3	TRBJ2-1	TGTGCCAGCAGCTTAGGGCACAAGGGCGAGAGGCAGTTCTTC	CASSLGHKGERQFF
-	-	18	TRBV13	TRBJ2-5	TGTGCCAGCAGCTTAGCGATCAGGGCAGGAGGGTCCCAAGAGACCCAGTACTTC	CASSLAIRAGGSQETQYF
once	TRBD2	14	TRBV29-1	TRBJ2-1	TGCAGCGTCCTTCCGACTAGCGGGTACAATGAGCAGTTCTTC	CSVLPTSGYNEQFF